These 9 T cell receptor beta chains were sequenced from one sample in a study of OX40 agonist ivuxolimab in advanced cancers. The assay was immunoSEQ multiplex PCR, and TCRdb's table has in-frame clones only and misses some. The sample holds about 62,000 clones; 92% are singletons and the top ten take under 15%. Source: CD4+ or CD8+ T cells sorted from blood, taken in a trial of the OX40 agonist ivuxolimab. The source of these receptors is an adult with an advanced solid tumor such as melanoma, head and neck, liver or kidney cancer.

This clone has just a few counts. Additional DNA sequences in this sample encode the identical CDR3. The chain uses TRBV5-1 and TRBJ1-1; D unresolved. Trimming took 0 bases from V and 0 from J, leaving 6 bases between them. Germline V gives CDR1 SGHRS, CDR2 YFSETQ. The CDR3 consists of 14 residues. The CDR3 DNA sequence: TGCGCCAGCAGCTTGGAACTGATGAACACTGAAGCTTTCTTT. Protein: CASSLELMNTEAFF.

The CDR3 bases are TGTGCCAGTAGTATAGGGAAGGAAGCTTTCTTT. Residues: CASSIGKEAFF. V usage is TRBV19 and J usage is TRBJ1-1; unclear D gene. From germline, CDR1 is LNHDA and CDR2 SQIVND (reference sequence). The CDR3 is 11 residues long. The germline V and J ends were trimmed by 1 base and 8 bases, with 5 bases remaining between them.

This chain links TRBV2 with TRBJ1-1; unclear D gene. V was cut by 5 bases and J by 2 bases, with 12 bases left in between. CDR3 length equals 14 residues. Germline lookup yields CDR1 SNHLY and CDR2 FYNNEI. The CDR3 sequence is CASSKEGFNTEAFF. The CDR3 nucleotides are TGTGCCAGCAGTAAGGAAGGGTTCAACACTGAAGCTTTCTTT.

V usage is TRBV7-7 and J usage is TRBJ2-3; 11 bases are shared with TRBD2. Per the germline V gene, CDR1 is SSHAT and CDR2 is FNYEAQ (reference sequence). J gave up 3 bases and V 1 base, and 3 bases lay outside the gene matches. The CDR3 is made up of 16 amino acids. For the CDR3, the DNA is TGTGCCAGCAGCTTAGGTAGCGGGGGGGAAACAGATACGCAGTATTTT. It specifies CASSLGSGGETDTQYF.

The V and J genes are TRBV7-9 and TRBJ2-5; 11 bases map to TRBD1. J was trimmed by 1 base and V by 5 bases; bases with no gene match: 3. This CDR3 contains 15 residues. Germline V gene lookup returns CDR1 SEHNR and CDR2 FQNEAQ (reference sequence). This CDR3 reads CASSMGTGGQETQYF. For the CDR3, the DNA is TGTGCCAGCAGCATGGGGACAGGGGGCCAAGAGACCCAGTACTTC.

The chain employs TRBV19 and TRBJ1-4; possibly TRBD1 for D (5 bases). The CDR3 loop spans 14 amino acids. Trimming left V 4 bases short and J 4 bases short, with 10 bases between. Germline CDR1 is LNHDA and CDR2 is SQIVND (reference sequence). This chain's CDR3 is CASSTGSLNEKLFF. In nucleotides, the CDR3 is TGTGCCAGTAGTACAGGGTCCCTTAATGAAAAACTGTTTTTT.

This rearrangement joins TRBV27 to TRBJ1-1, with a weak D call TRBD1 (5 bases). Between the trimmed V and J ends, which lost 5 bases and 4 bases, there was a span of 11 bases. Germline V gives CDR1 MNHEY, CDR2 SMNVEV (reference sequence). The CDR3 is 13 amino acids. In DNA form, the CDR3 reads TGTGCCAGCAGTACGGGGGTTGTCACTGAAGCTTTCTTT. This sequence encodes CASSTGVVTEAFF.

The V call is TRBV13, the J call TRBJ2-5; 13 positions agree with TRBD2. CDR3 length equals 16 residues. Germline V CDR1 and CDR2: PRHDT, FYEKMQ (reference sequence). Trimming at V came to 6 bases and at J to 5 bases, leaving 9 bases not matched to a gene. The DNA of the CDR3 is TGTGCCAGCAGACAAGGACTAGCGGGGGAGAAGGAGACCCAGTACTTC. Residues: CASRQGLAGEKETQYF. Variable domain in full (rest from reference TRBV13 and TRBJ2-5): AAGVIQSPRHLIKEKRETATLKCYPIPRHDTVYWYQQGPGQDPQFLISFYEKMQSDKGSIPDRFSAQQFSDYHSELNMSSLELGDSALYFCASRQGLAGEKETQYFGPGTRLLVL.

CDR3 coding DNA: TGCGCCAGCAGCCAGGATCATACCGGGACTCCACCATACAATGAGCAGTTCTTC. Protein: CASSQDHTGTPPYNEQFF. The chain combines TRBV4-3 with TRBJ2-1; maybe TRBD2 (6 bases). Trimming pared 3 bases from V and 4 bases from J, leaving 22 bases between. CDR1 is LGHNA, CDR2 YSLEER, per germline. This CDR3 spans 18 amino acids.